Listed below are T cell receptor beta chains from one sample, sequenced in a study of blood T cell repertoires in COVID-19. TCRdb's table, derived via immunoSEQ multiplex PCR, lists solely in-frame clones and lacks some. The sample lists tens of thousands of clones; 70% to 85% were seen once. Sequencing was done on a sample of peripheral blood. These receptors were taken from a human donor in a cohort sampled during active COVID-19. The CDR3 runs from the conserved cysteine through the conserved F or W.

TRBJ2-3 | TRBV6-4 | CASSEGGAADTQYF
TRBJ2-7 | TRBV2 | CASSAPGYPYEQYF
TRBJ1-6 | TRBV2 | CASKSPGSYNSPLHF
TRBJ2-7 | TRBV6-1 | CASSELYEFPGYEQYF
TRBJ2-7 | TRBV4-3 | CASSQDGPPDEQYF
TRBJ2-2 | TRBV7-2 | CASSLGVGGTGELFF
TRBJ1-6 | TRBV6-4 | CASSDRGSPLHF
TRBJ1-5 | TRBV6-2/TRBV6-3 | CASSYRTEVNQPQHF
TRBJ2-5 | TRBV12-5 | CASGSWDTEETQYF
TRBJ1-1 | TRBV7-2 | CASSPLREAFF
TRBJ2-7 | TRBV5-4 | CASSLERSYEQYF
TRBJ2-7 | TRBV3-1/TRBV3-2 | CASSQAGLVEQYF
TRBJ2-1 | TRBV4-1 | CASSQESLAAYNEQFF
TRBJ1-1 | TRBV18 | CASSPPGAGATIDGAFF
TRBJ2-1 | TRBV4-2 | CASSQRGLRGQFF
TRBJ1-2 | TRBV19 | CASSIGAGYTF
TRBJ2-7 | TRBV29-1 | CSFKRRGSYEQYF
TRBJ2-1 | TRBV6-5 | CASSYSEAYNEQFF
TRBJ2-7 | TRBV28 | CASRTGQGASYEQYF
TRBJ2-7 | TRBV2 | CASTTRPSYYEQYF
TRBJ2-2 | TRBV9 | CASSASGTGELFF
TRBJ2-2 | TRBV6-4 | CASSEEVAGVNGELFF
TRBJ1-1 | TRBV18 | CASSPSTSTVAGRFVGTEAFF
TRBJ2-7 | TRBV19 | CASSNRYEQYF
TRBJ2-2 | TRBV28 | CASRPRGNTGELFF
TRBJ1-1 | TRBV6-6 | CASSHTGGGIEAFF
TRBJ2-7 | TRBV27 | CASSLWAGLEVDEQYF
TRBJ1-2 | TRBV7-2 | CASSLDRTNYGYTF
TRBJ1-2 | TRBV19 | CASSIIQGRGYTF
TRBJ2-7 | TRBV6-1 | CASSEPGGAWYEQYF
TRBJ1-5 | TRBV7-2 | CASSLGGLVDQPQHF
TRBJ2-7 | TRBV7-2 | CASSLGDIPYEQYF
TRBJ1-5 | TRBV5-6 | CASSLKFRGSQPQHF
TRBJ1-1 | TRBV29-1 | CSVEFRYMNTEAFF
TRBJ2-3 | TRBV27 | CASSSQVFTSTDTQYF
TRBJ2-2 | TRBV2 | CASSTVVTGELFF
TRBJ2-1 | TRBV7-3 | CASSLLSGSYNEQFF
TRBJ1-5 | TRBV6-6 | CASSGAQSQHF
TRBJ2-4 | TRBV28 | CASSPKNIQYF
TRBJ2-7 | TRBV7-2 | CASAPGLAYTYEQYF
TRBJ2-7 | TRBV10-2 | CASSGRAGGGYEQYF
TRBJ1-4 | TRBV6-1 | CASSEAGTGYEKLFF
TRBJ1-4 | TRBV19 | CASGDSLRSEGKLFF
TRBJ2-1 | TRBV28 | CASRETGYNEQFF
TRBJ2-2 | TRBV7-9 | CASSPHQVTGELFF
TRBJ1-1 | TRBV6-5 | CASSYSYRGQTEAFF
TRBJ1-2 | TRBV3-1/TRBV3-2 | CASSRGPVGYTF
TRBJ1-1 | TRBV28 | CAITGQGRFAVPDTEAFF
TRBJ1-6 | TRBV15 | CATSRVDSPLHF
TRBJ2-7 | TRBV7-8 | CASSLFRAGGEQYF
TRBJ2-1 | TRBV9 | CASTVGAGGRGGQFF
TRBJ1-2 | TRBV7-9 | CASSGEPYYGYTF
TRBJ1-1 | TRBV7-9 | CASSWGTGGNTEAFF
TRBJ2-7 | TRBV18 | CASSLPRTGSNYEQYF